This entry is about one T cell receptor beta chain. The antigen remains undetermined. These data belong to a study of T cells in Graves' hyperthyroidism and ophthalmopathy. On the study more broadly: Pretreatment peripheral blood was obtained at initial diagnosis. Findings and limits, study-wide: A 13 V-J signature model discriminated ophthalmopathy versus stable hyperthyroidism. The model predicted ophthalmopathy a median approximately six months before onset.

Patients showing uncontrolled infection, other autoimmune disease, pregnancy or lactation were ineligible. TCR beta CDR3 region amplification was performed from RNA transcripts. Initially, a first-round RT-PCR of the TCR CDR3 employed the HTBI primer set. One entry per CDR3 protein, called by TCRdb with MiXCR from the multiplex PCR reads. The table shows approximately 640,000 distinct CDR3 sequences, with 15% to 20% occurring only once. The germline CDR1 and CDR2 sequences are SGHNT and YENEEA. Trimming removed 1 base from V and 10 bases from J, with 16 bases in between. This CDR3 is 15 amino acids long.

This TCR was sampled from a woman in her thirties with Graves' hyperthyroidism. Sequenced sample: blood. This chain connects TRBV11-3 to TRBJ2-2; D is possibly TRBD2 (6 bases). CDR3 sequence reads: CASSLVGSSGEELFF. The CDR3 DNA sequence: TGTGCCAGCAGCTTAGTTGGAAGTTCGGGAGAGGAGCTGTTTTTT. The variable domain in full, with the rest retrieved from reference TRBV11-3 and TRBJ2-2, is EAGVVQSPRYKIIEKKQPVAFWCNPISGHNTLYWYLQNLGQGPELLIRYENEEAVDDSQLPKDRFSAERLKGVDSTLKIQPAELGDSAVYLCASSLVGSSGEELFFGEGSRLTVL.